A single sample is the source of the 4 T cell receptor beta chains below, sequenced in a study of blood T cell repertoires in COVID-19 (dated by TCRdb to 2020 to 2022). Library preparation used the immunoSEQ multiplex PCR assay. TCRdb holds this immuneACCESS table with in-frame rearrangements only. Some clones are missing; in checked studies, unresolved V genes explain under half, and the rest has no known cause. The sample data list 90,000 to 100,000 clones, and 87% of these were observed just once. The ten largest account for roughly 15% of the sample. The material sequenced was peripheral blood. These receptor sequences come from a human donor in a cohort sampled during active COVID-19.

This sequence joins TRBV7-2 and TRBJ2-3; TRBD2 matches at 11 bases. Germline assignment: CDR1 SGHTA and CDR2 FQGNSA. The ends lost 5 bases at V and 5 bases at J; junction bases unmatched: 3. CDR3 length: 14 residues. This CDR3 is CASSTTSGGDTQYF. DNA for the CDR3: TGTGCCAGCAGCACTACTAGCGGGGGAGATACGCAGTATTTT.

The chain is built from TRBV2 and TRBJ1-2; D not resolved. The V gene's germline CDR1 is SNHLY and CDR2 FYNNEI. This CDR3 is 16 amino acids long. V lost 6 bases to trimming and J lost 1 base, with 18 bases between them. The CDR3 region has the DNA TGTGCCAGCAGCTTTTTAAAGGGAGGTCGTAACTATGGCTACACCTTC. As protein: CASSFLKGGRNYGYTF.

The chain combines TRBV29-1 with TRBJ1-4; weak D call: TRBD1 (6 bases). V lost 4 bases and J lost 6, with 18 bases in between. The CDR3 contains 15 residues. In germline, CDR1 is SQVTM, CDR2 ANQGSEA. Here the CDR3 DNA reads TGCAGCGTTGCTGGACCGGGGACATGGGATGAAAAACTGTTTTTT. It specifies CSVAGPGTWDEKLFF.

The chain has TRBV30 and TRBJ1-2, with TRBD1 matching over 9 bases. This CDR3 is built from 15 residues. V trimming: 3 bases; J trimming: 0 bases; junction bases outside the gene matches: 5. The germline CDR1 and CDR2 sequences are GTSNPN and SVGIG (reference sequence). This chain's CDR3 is CAWRRDRDTNYGYTF. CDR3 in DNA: TGTGCCTGGAGGCGGGACAGGGATACTAACTATGGCTACACCTTC.